This T cell receptor (beta chain) appears in the sequencing data of a study of T-cell reconstitution after alpha-beta-depleted transplantation in children. For TCRbeta, the library was prepared with unique molecular identifiers. TCRdb re-analysed the PCR reads in MiXCR, keeping a single row per CDR3 protein. The sample consists of about 340,000 distinct CDR3 sequences, approximately 10% of them appearing once. Germline CDR1 is KGHSH and CDR2 is LQKENI. The germline V and J ends were trimmed by 0 bases and 2 bases, with 8 bases remaining between them. CDR3 length: 14 residues. The material was PBMCs from the stem cell graft donor, obtained from the stem cell graft. The rearrangement links TRBV18 to TRBJ2-7; no firm D call. The TCR originated in a human donor who donated a stem cell graft to a child with acute lymphoblastic leukemia. DNA for the CDR3: TGTGCCAGCTCACCACCCTCCATCCCCTACGAGCAGTACTTC. Translating gives CASSPPSIPYEQYF.